This T cell receptor beta chain was profiled in a study of blood T cell repertoires in COVID-19. Study-wide context: Sites across the United States, Italy and Spain contributed samples from acute and convalescent COVID-19. PBMCs, B-cell-depleted T cells, or T cells provided the cDNA or gDNA that made up the material.

Germline CDR1 LGHDT, CDR2 YNNKEL (reference sequence). The CDR3 spans 13 residues. The ends were cut back, 1 base at V and 8 bases at J, with 11 bases in the middle. As processed by the authors: By means of reference gene primer amplification, nucleated cell counts were estimated. Sequencing used immunoSEQ multiplex PCR; TCRdb keeps in-frame clones, though not all of them. V, J and clone size are those of that table, while D and trimming were read from the DNA. The sample carries 45,000 to 65,000 clones, around 83% recorded once. The chain is built from TRBV3-1 (or the pseudogene TRBV3-2) and TRBJ1-2; the D gene is possibly TRBD1 (5 bases). The sequence was obtained from a man aged 70 or older with active COVID-19. The sample taken for sequencing was peripheral blood. DNA for the CDR3: TGTGCCAGCAGCCAAGGCGGGCGGGACGGCTACACCTTC. The encoded protein is CASSQGGRDGYTF.